Detailed here is one TCR beta chain. This sample is drawn from a study of cytomegalovirus exposure and HLA in healthy donors. Amplification used 60 Vbeta primers and 13 Jbeta primers. Sequencing was performed with immunoSEQ multiplex PCR; in TCRdb, only in-frame clones are kept and a portion is missing. The sample holds 60,000 or so clones, 60% to 80% seen once. Losses at the gene ends were 1 base for V and 0 bases for J; bases not matched to a gene: 10. This CDR3 region has 19 residues. Germline-derived CDR1 and CDR2 are MGHRA and YSYEKL. Each of the donors was a healthy bone marrow donor. Sequenced input: PBMCs. This chain uses TRBV4-1 with TRBJ2-2, with TRBD2 identical over 8 bases. This TCR came from a woman aged 40 to 50 in good health and CMV-seropositive. The chain's CDR3 is CASSQGERFSGANTGELFF. Here the CDR3 DNA reads TGCGCCAGCAGCCAAGGGGAACGCTTTAGCGGGGCGAACACCGGGGAGCTGTTTTTT.